These 25 T cell receptor beta chains share one sample of origin, sequenced in a study of blood T cells in healthy people across ages. PCR was performed a second time for about 7 to 12 cycles using a sample-barcoded 5' primer and a J-beta primer mix. One entry per CDR3 protein, called by TCRdb with MiXCR from the 5' RACE reads. The table lists 1.5 million to 2 million distinct CDR3 sequences, 40% to 55% of them singletons. Sequencing was performed on blood. These receptors were obtained from a woman aged 40 to 50 in good health.

This sequence joins TRBV4-2 and TRBJ2-1; 10 bases line up with TRBD2. Unmatched junction bases numbered 9, after V lost 4 bases and J lost 6 bases. This CDR3 is built from 16 residues. The germline V gene has CDR1 LGHNA and CDR2 YNFKEQ. CDR3 nucleotide sequence: TGTGCCAGCAGCCCCTCCGGGACTAGCGCACCCAATGAGCAGTTCTTC. Its protein product is CASSPSGTSAPNEQFF.

The J gene is TRBJ2-3, the V gene TRBV2, with 12 positions matching TRBD2. V lost 8 bases and J lost 3; bases outside the gene matches: 9. Germline lookup yields CDR1 SNHLY and CDR2 FYNNEI. The CDR3 spans 16 residues. CDR3 bases: TGTGCCAGCGCAGAACTAGCGGGGGGCTCTACAGATACGCAGTATTTT. Its translation: CASAELAGGSTDTQYF.

The J gene is TRBJ2-1, the V gene TRBV7-2, with 9 nucleotides matching TRBD1. In germline, CDR1 is SGHTA, CDR2 FQGNSA. The CDR3 runs to 15 residues. V dropped 5 bases and J dropped 5; count of bases not matched to a gene: 7. DNA for the CDR3: TGTGCCAGCAGCGATCCCGGGACAGGGAACAATGAGCAGTTCTTC. Translating gives CASSDPGTGNNEQFF.

This clonotype was detected a few times. V and J are TRBV7-8 and TRBJ2-5; a possible D gene is TRBD2 (6 bases). Germline CDR1 and CDR2: SGHVS and FQNEAQ. Trimming removed 4 bases at V and 5 bases at J, with 14 bases between. This CDR3 region has 14 residues. CDR3 sequence: CASSSALAGETQYF. The CDR3 DNA is TGTGCCAGCAGCTCCGCCCTGGCGGGGGAGACCCAGTACTTC.

The J gene is TRBJ2-3, the V gene TRBV5-1, with D perhaps matching TRBD2 (6 bases). The CDR3 is 14 residues long. The V end lost 8 bases, the J end lost 4 bases, and 17 bases lay between the germline ends. In germline, CDR1 is SGHRS, CDR2 YFSETQ. In DNA, the CDR3 is TGCGCCAGTCAAGAGGGCGGGGACGCAGATACGCAGTATTTT. It is translated as CASQEGGDADTQYF.

The chain combines TRBV9 with TRBJ1-6; D is unclear. Trimming left V 0 bases short and J 1 base short, with 2 bases between. The CDR3 spans 14 residues. Looked up from germline, CDR1 is SGDLS and CDR2 is YYNGEE. This CDR3 reads CASSVASYNSPLHF. The CDR3 nucleotides read TGTGCCAGCAGCGTAGCATCCTATAATTCACCCCTCCACTTT.

V gene TRBV7-9 combines with J gene TRBJ1-2; 11 positions agree with TRBD1. The germline V gene has CDR1 SEHNR and CDR2 FQNEAQ (reference sequence). The CDR3 is 16 amino acids. V trimming: 2 bases; J trimming: 6 bases; junction bases outside the gene matches: 8. The CDR3 DNA reads TGTGCCAGCAGCTTATTAGGCCAGGACAGGGGGCATGGCTACACCTTC. Its translation is CASSLLGQDRGHGYTF.

The V and J genes are TRBV5-6 and TRBJ2-1, with 9 nucleotides matching TRBD1. The CDR3 covers 16 residues. Germline V CDR1 and CDR2: SGHDT, YYEEEE. V gave up 4 bases and J gave up 1 base; unmatched junction bases: 6. The chain's CDR3 is CASSRRGTGSYNEQFF. As DNA, the CDR3 is TGTGCCAGCAGCCGTCGCGGGACAGGGTCCTACAATGAGCAGTTCTTC.

The rearrangement uses TRBV6-6 and TRBJ1-4; TRBD1 aligns across 9 bases. The CDR3 contains 14 residues. Trimming removed 6 bases from V and 8 bases from J; junction bases left unmatched: 7. Germline V lookup: CDR1 MNHNY, CDR2 SVGAGI (reference sequence). The CDR3 DNA sequence: TGTGCCAGCAGGAAGGGACAGGGCGAGGAAAAACTGTTTTTT. This translates into CASRKGQGEEKLFF.

The V gene is TRBV6-1, the J gene TRBJ2-5, with 7 bases aligning to TRBD2. The V gene end was trimmed by 6 bases and the J gene end by 3 bases; junction bases not matched to a gene: 4. Germline V lookup: CDR1 MNHNS, CDR2 SASEGT. The CDR3 loop spans 13 amino acids. The DNA for the CDR3 is TGTGCCAGCAGCGGGAGGAGGGAAGAGACCCAGTACTTC. Its protein product is CASSGRREETQYF.

This clonotype was found a few times. V is TRBV5-1 and J is TRBJ2-3; a weak D match, TRBD1 (6 bases). This CDR3 is built from 14 residues. CDR1 and CDR2 from the germline V gene are SGHRS and YFSETQ. Trimming left V 4 bases short and J 0 bases short, with 9 bases between. CDR3 nucleotide sequence: TGCGCCAGCAGCCACGGACAGAGCACAGATACGCAGTATTTT. It is translated as CASSHGQSTDTQYF.

This clonotype showed up just once. The chain couples TRBV7-8 to TRBJ2-5; no definite D call. Matching the DNA end better, TRBJ2-4 makes the J call doubtful. Germline CDR1 SGHVS, CDR2 FQNEAQ. The CDR3 extends over 16 amino acids. In DNA, the CDR3 is TGTGCCAGCAGCCCTCAACCGACGGGTCACAAAAACATTCAGTACTTC. Residues: CASSPQPTGHKNIQYF.

This clonotype was counted between two and nine times. The V and J genes are TRBV5-8 and TRBJ2-5, with no clear D. The end of the DNA fits TRBJ2-7 better, so the J call may be wrong. The CDR3 consists of 14 residues. Looked up from germline, CDR1 is SGHTS and CDR2 is YDEGEE. CDR3: CASSLANVVHEQYF. The DNA of the CDR3 is TGTGCCAGCAGCTTGGCCAACGTGGTCCACGAGCAGTACTTC.

The chain links TRBV27 to TRBJ2-3; TRBD2 is a possible D gene (5 bases). V lost 5 bases to trimming and J lost 0 bases, with 15 bases between them. This CDR3 has 16 residues. Germline CDR1 reads MNHEY; CDR2 reads SMNVEV (reference sequence). The CDR3 DNA follows: TGTGCCAGCAGTCCCTATCCCGGGGTTAGCACAGATACGCAGTATTTT. Its protein product is CASSPYPGVSTDTQYF.

This clonotype occurred once. This chain joins TRBV20-1 and TRBJ1-5; unclear D gene. This CDR3 contains 14 residues. Germline V CDR1 and CDR2: DFQATT, SNEGSKA (reference sequence). V dropped 3 bases and J dropped 0 bases, with 9 bases sitting between them. The CDR3 is CSASRTDSNQPQHF. DNA of the CDR3: TGCAGTGCTAGTCGCACTGATAGCAATCAGCCCCAGCATTTT.

This clonotype was recorded a few times. The chain joins TRBV7-3 to TRBJ2-3, with D perhaps TRBD1 (5 bases). Germline CDR1 is SGHTA and CDR2 is FQGTGA. Trimming stripped 4 bases from V and 2 bases from J, with 13 bases between. This CDR3 comprises 15 residues. The DNA for the CDR3 is TGTGCCAGCAGCTCCCAGGGTAGGGACACAGATACGCAGTATTTT. It is translated as CASSSQGRDTDTQYF.

J is TRBJ2-1 and V is TRBV6-5, with D tentatively TRBD1 (5 bases). V was pared by 0 bases and J by 4 bases, with 10 bases between. In germline, CDR1 is MNHEY, CDR2 SVGAGI. There are 15 residues in the CDR3. The CDR3 protein is CASSYSQGIYNEQFF. The CDR3 nucleotides read TGTGCCAGCAGTTACTCTCAGGGAATATACAATGAGCAGTTCTTC.

This clonotype turned up a few times. The chain is built from TRBV5-1 and TRBJ2-3, with D hard to call. V was cut by 0 bases and J by 5 bases, with 10 bases left in between. Germline assignment: CDR1 SGHRS and CDR2 YFSETQ. The CDR3 is 14 residues long. CDR3: CASSLEPDIDTQYF. DNA for the CDR3: TGCGCCAGCAGCTTGGAACCCGATATAGATACGCAGTATTTT.

The rearrangement links TRBV20-1 to TRBJ2-1, with 7 bases fitting TRBD2. CDR3 size: 13 residues. The junction had 10 bases not matched to a gene; V was cut back by 5 bases and J by 9 bases. Germline values: CDR1 DFQATT, CDR2 SNEGSKA (reference sequence). The DNA for the CDR3 is TGCAGTGCTGGGGGTAGGGGAGGGTTTGAGCAGTTCTTC. Protein: CSAGGRGGFEQFF.

The chain combines TRBV20-1 with TRBJ1-5; D call uncertain. CDR3 length: 12 residues. V lost 3 bases to trimming and J lost 1 base, with 4 bases between them. Germline V lookup: CDR1 DFQATT, CDR2 SNEGSKA (reference sequence). The CDR3 here is CSASLSNQPQHF. CDR3 DNA sequence: TGCAGTGCTAGTCTCAGCAATCAGCCCCAGCATTTT.

In its sample, this clonotype was seen a few times. The chain joins TRBV5-1 to TRBJ2-7; D not certain. CDR1 is SGHRS, CDR2 YFSETQ, per germline. The CDR3 consists of 13 residues. V lost 4 bases to trimming and J lost 3 bases, with 11 bases between them. CDR3 nucleotides: TGCGCCAGCAGCGTGGATACGGACTACGAGCAGTACTTC. This gives the protein CASSVDTDYEQYF.

This clonotype appeared a few times. The V and J genes are TRBV12-3 or TRBV12-4 and TRBJ2-5; possible D gene TRBD2, 5 bases. V lost 2 bases and J 11 bases, leaving 12 bases between the germline ends. This CDR3 is 12 amino acids long. The CDR3 DNA is TGTGCCAGCAGTTTATTTTTCGGGGAGCAGTACTTC. This translates into CASSLFFGEQYF.

The table lists this clonotype with a few counts. V usage is TRBV2 and J usage is TRBJ2-7; 8 bases agree with TRBD2. The CDR3 is made up of 15 amino acids. V was pared by 3 bases and J by 0 bases, with 4 bases of the junction left unmatched. Per the germline V gene, CDR1 is SNHLY and CDR2 is FYNNEI. The CDR3 loop reads CASSDPGGNSYEQYF. The CDR3 region has the DNA TGTGCCAGCAGTGATCCGGGGGGGAACTCCTACGAGCAGTACTTC.

This chain connects TRBV5-1 to TRBJ2-4; D unclear. V lost 0 bases, J lost 14 bases, and 9 bases lay in between. Germline V gives CDR1 SGHRS, CDR2 YFSETQ. The CDR3 has 11 amino acids. The CDR3: CASSLGEDKYF. The CDR3 region has the DNA TGCGCCAGCAGCTTGGGTGAGGATAAGTACTTC.

This clonotype was recorded only once. The rearrangement joins TRBV10-3 to TRBJ2-3; TRBD2 matches 7 bases. Germline-derived CDR1 and CDR2 are ENHRY and SYGVKD. The CDR3 runs 14 residues. J gave up 1 base and V 8 bases, and 6 bases lay outside the gene matches. CDR3 nucleotides: TGTGCCATCGGGGGGGAAAAGGGCACAGATACGCAGTATTTT. It specifies CAIGGEKGTDTQYF.